The sequence of this T cell receptor beta chain was determined in a study of vaccination and CD4 T cells after COVID-19. Study-level background: Four females and six males made up the convalescents, with two Hispanic. Day 14 and days 161 to 241 post-vaccination were the time points at which three convalescent patients were sampled.

A few counts support this clonotype. What it recognizes is unknown. Indicated time point: late sampling 161 to 241 days after vaccination in a few convalescent patients. As to treatment: approximately nine-day PBMC culture with coronavirus spike peptide pools or control peptides (ViraFEST assay). First, ViraFEST expanded antigen-specific T cells with peptide pools, and next it sequenced the TCRs. This CDR3 has 14 residues. The germline V and J ends were trimmed by 0 bases and 1 base, with 9 bases remaining between them. The germline gives CDR1 DFQATT, CDR2 SNEGSKA (reference sequence). The Oncomine TCR Beta short-read assay sequenced DNA from cultured CD4+ T cells. Genomic DNA was isolated from cultured CD4+ T cells. A single record per CDR3 protein comes from TCRdb applying MiXCR to the PCR reads. The table includes some 26,000 distinct CDR3 sequences, about 40% detected once.

Sequenced material: CD4+ T cells from blood, cultured in vitro, taken about 7 months after SARS-CoV-2 vaccination. This clonotype originated in a human donor who had recovered from COVID-19. The genes are TRBV20-1 and TRBJ1-1; D is perhaps TRBD1 (5 bases). CDR3 residues: CSARDGTANTEAFF. The CDR3 DNA is TGCAGTGCTAGAGACGGGACGGCGAACACTGAAGCTTTCTTT.